This T cell receptor beta chain was captured by sequencing in a study of T cell responses to AZD1222 COVID-19 vaccine. This table comes from immunoSEQ multiplex PCR, and its TCRdb copy is limited to in-frame clones, with some not included. The table includes under 140,000 clones, approximately 90% detected once. CDR1 is MNHNY, CDR2 SVGAGI, per germline (reference sequence). The junction had 9 bases not matched to a gene; V was cut back by 5 bases and J by 3 bases. The CDR3 consists of 16 residues. This clone was detected ten times or more. Its antigen is unknown. Regarding the study as a whole: Spike regions recognized by vaccine-associated CD4 TCRs spanned the protein, led by 160-218 and 743-854. White British ancestry dominated among donors, who included more females, and clonal diversity was possibly underestimated. Per reports, nearly half of all spike-specific TCRs target regions that are unmutated in variants. It was only a handful of AZD1222 recipients who were seropositive at baseline.

Sequenced material: peripheral blood, taken 28 days after the second AZD1222 dose. This clonotype originated in an adult who received the AZD1222 COVID-19 vaccine. The rearrangement joins TRBV6-6 to TRBJ2-2, with 7 bases identical to TRBD1. The CDR3 DNA is TGTGCCAGCAGTCATAAGGGGCAGGGGGACACCGGGGAGCTGTTTTTT. It specifies CASSHKGQGDTGELFF.